The text below deals with one T cell receptor (beta chain). Antigen unknown. This entry comes from a study of cytomegalovirus exposure and HLA in healthy donors. Study at large: The approximately 120 validation repertoires, a later analysis reported, used the same platform as the roughly 710 first-cohort repertoires. Study conclusions and caveats: According to the study, 180 or so TCR beta chains were cytomegalovirus-associated. One later analysis, an examination of the 100 to 150 validation repertoires, found that first-cohort TCR clusters tended to co-occur in them.

The CDR3 runs 18 residues. Germline CDR1 and CDR2: SNHLY and FYNNEI. The ends were cut back, 2 bases at V and 0 bases at J, with 14 bases in the middle. Sequenced by immunoSEQ multiplex PCR; TCRdb stores in-frame clones only, minus some. This sample has over 120,000 clones, with about 88% found just once. These donors were members of the roughly 130-subject validation cohort, a group separate from the roughly 670-subject first cohort. The chain uses TRBV2 and TRBJ1-6; tentative D call: TRBD1 (5 bases). The receptor was derived from a woman between 18 and 29 years old in good health and CMV-seropositive. The sequencing sample was made of PBMCs. This CDR3 reads CASSEFPRGSSYNSPLHF. The CDR3 coding sequence is TGTGCCAGCAGTGAATTCCCGCGGGGGAGCTCCTATAATTCACCCCTCCACTTT. The full variable domain, its missing parts supplied by reference TRBV2 and TRBJ1-6, is EPEVTQTPSHQVTQMGQEVILRCVPISNHLYFYWYRQILGQKVEFLVSFYNNEISEKSEIFDDQFSVERPDGSNFTLKIRSTKLEDSAMYFCASSEFPRGSSYNSPLHFGNGTRLTVT.